These T cell receptor beta chains were read from a single sample in a study of T-cell reconstitution after alpha-beta-depleted transplantation in children. TCRdb re-called the PCR reads through MiXCR, storing one row per CDR3 protein. This sample has about 300,000 distinct CDR3 sequences, with nearly 8% found just once. The sequencing used peripheral blood, collected 360 days after TCRalphabeta/CD19-depleted stem cell transplant. The source is a female patient aged 2-10 years who had a stem cell transplant for Fanconi anemia, so the T cells may come from the graft donor. Each CDR3 is given without its conserved first and last residue. Fields, in order: V gene, J gene, CDR3 protein.

>TRBV7-9|TRBJ1-6
ASSLEADSPLH
>TRBV6-5|TRBJ1-2
ASSYQGAGNYGYT
>TRBV2|TRBJ2-5
ASSEGGQETQY
>TRBV20-1|TRBJ2-3
SFTRSSTDTQY
>TRBV5-6|TRBJ2-1
ASSSGTSGRVIYNEQF
>TRBV12-3/TRBV12-4|TRBJ2-1
ASSFAVGGPPYNEQF
>TRBV12-3/TRBV12-4|TRBJ2-7
ASSLGHPGQNYEQY
>TRBV5-1|TRBJ2-1
ASSFGLAGGLSYNEQF
>TRBV7-6|TRBJ2-5
ASSLEGRQETQY
>TRBV20-1|TRBJ1-5
SASDGKVFGNQPQH
>TRBV5-1|TRBJ1-3
ASSPQTSGNTIY
>TRBV20-1|TRBJ2-3
SASLADTQY
>TRBV27|TRBJ2-7
ASSPPSDRSNEQY
>TRBV11-2|TRBJ2-5
ASSQDRVWETQY
>TRBV21-1|TRBJ2-7
ASSHIKKGQGAREQY
>TRBV29-1|TRBJ2-1
SVAGTGEHEQF
>TRBV20-1|TRBJ2-5
SARRGGGQETQY
>TRBV7-9|TRBJ1-4
ASSSKDSPTNEKLF
>TRBV20-1|TRBJ1-6
SQQGISYNSPLH
>TRBV13|TRBJ1-4
ASSLQGPGEKLF
>TRBV7-2|TRBJ2-1
ASSLFVAGGEQF
>TRBV7-9|TRBJ1-1
ASSSPPMATEAF
>TRBV29-1|TRBJ2-2
SVDVWTGELF
>TRBV12-3/TRBV12-4|TRBJ1-2
ASSLGTGNGYT
>TRBV19|TRBJ2-5
ASSIRSSDVTETQY
>TRBV9|TRBJ2-3
ASSFRGGSLGDTQY